The clone carrying this T cell receptor beta chain was recorded a few times. The antigen is not known. This sample stems from a study of T-cell memory formation after mild COVID-19. Overall study: TCR clusters mostly belonged to single donors.

5'RACE primed from the constant segment yielded TCR alpha and TCR beta cDNA libraries bearing sample barcodes and UMIs. MiXCR was run by TCRdb on the 5' RACE reads, yielding one entry per CDR3 protein. The sample yields roughly 300,000 distinct CDR3 sequences, about an eighth seen once. Trimming took off 3 bases at V and 0 bases at J, with 12 bases between the two ends. Germline V gene sequence: CDR1 MGHRA, CDR2 YSYEKL. This CDR3 is 15 amino acids long. Study-wide points: Second-wave clones reaching peak frequency on day 37 lacked confirmed SARS-CoV-2 specificity. Certain responding clones were present in pre-infection memory, suggesting participation of cross-reactive memory.

The sequencing sample was made of PBMCs or a T cell subset sorted from them (not recorded which). This rearrangement joins TRBV4-1 to TRBJ2-7; D call uncertain. The TCR comes from a man aged 18 to 30 who had mild COVID-19 (a few samples of this study predate the infection). Cell type and time point are not known. CDR3 DNA: TGCGCCAGCAGCCAGGGCACGGTAGACTCCTACGAGCAGTACTTC. This encodes CASSQGTVDSYEQYF.